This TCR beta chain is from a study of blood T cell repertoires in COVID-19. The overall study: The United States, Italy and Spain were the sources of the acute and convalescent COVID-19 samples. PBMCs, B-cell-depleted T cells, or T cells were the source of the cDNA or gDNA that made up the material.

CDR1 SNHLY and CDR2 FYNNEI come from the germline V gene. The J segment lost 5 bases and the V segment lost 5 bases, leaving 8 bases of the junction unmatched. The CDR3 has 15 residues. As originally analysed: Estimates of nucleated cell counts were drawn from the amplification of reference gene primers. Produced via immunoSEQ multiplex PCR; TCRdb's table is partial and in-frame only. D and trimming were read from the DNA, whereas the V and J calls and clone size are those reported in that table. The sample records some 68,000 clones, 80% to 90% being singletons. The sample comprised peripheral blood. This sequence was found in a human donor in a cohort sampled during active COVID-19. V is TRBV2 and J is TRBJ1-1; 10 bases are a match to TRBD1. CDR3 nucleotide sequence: TGTGCCAGCAGTCCTCGGACAGGGGGACGAACTGAAGCTTTCTTT. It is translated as CASSPRTGGRTEAFF. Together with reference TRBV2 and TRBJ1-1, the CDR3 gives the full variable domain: EPEVTQTPSHQVTQMGQEVILRCVPISNHLYFYWYRQILGQKVEFLVSFYNNEISEKSEIFDDQFSVERPDGSNFTLKIRSTKLEDSAMYFCASSPRTGGRTEAFFGQGTRLTVV.